This T cell receptor (beta chain) was observed in a study of a mutant IDH1 vaccine in newly diagnosed glioma. Overall study: Vaccines were first given 4-6 weeks after radiotherapy alone, or with temozolomide cycles.

The time point was: week 47, end of study. It was 300 ug of mutant IDH1 20-mer peptide that made up each vaccine dose, given with topical imiquimod. The vaccination schedule gave patients eight doses in weeks 1, 3, 5, 7, 11, 15, 19 and 23. A single count supports this clone. Its specificity is unknown. The CDR3 runs to 13 residues. With 0 bases removed from V and 8 bases from J, the gap between germline ends came to 8 bases. Germline assignment: CDR1 MGHRA and CDR2 YSYEKL. Sequencing was performed with immunoSEQ multiplex PCR; in TCRdb, only in-frame clones are kept and a portion is missing. The sample has some 62,000 clones; around 86% are singletons.

The rearrangement joins TRBV4-1 to TRBJ2-1; no clear D. The starting material was PBMCs, obtained from a glioma patient whose treatment included an IDH1 peptide vaccine. The receptor's source is a man aged 25 to 40 with glioma. The DNA of the CDR3 is TGCGCCAGCAGCCAAGAGTGGGCGTATGAGCAGTTCTTC. Translated, it gives CASSQEWAYEQFF.